These 18 T cell receptor beta chains share one sample of origin, sequenced in a study of beta chain features in type 1 diabetes. Sequenced material consisted of expressed TCRB transcripts (all of the isolated RNA was reverse transcribed). Assay: immunoSEQ multiplex PCR; the TCRdb copy retains only in-frame clones and omits some. The repertoire holds about 410,000 clones, more than 11% seen once, with approximately 0.035% in the top ten. The sample taken for sequencing was naive CD4+ T cells from blood. Receptors originate from a man aged 30 to 45 in good health.

The chain uses TRBV30 and TRBJ2-1; D not certain. The CDR3 has 14 amino acids. From germline, CDR1 is GTSNPN and CDR2 SVGIG (reference sequence). V shed 0 bases and J shed 9 bases, with 15 bases lying between them. The CDR3 sequence: CAWSVPRPNSEQFF. Written as DNA, the CDR3 is TGTGCCTGGAGTGTACCTCGCCCAAACAGTGAGCAGTTCTTC.

The gene calls are TRBV7-8 and TRBJ2-1; D gene unclear. V dropped 6 bases and J dropped 0 bases, with 9 bases sitting between them. Per germline, CDR1 SGHVS and CDR2 FQNEAQ. The length of the CDR3 is 14 residues. CDR3 DNA sequence: TGTGCCAGCAGTTTGGCGAGCTCCTACAATGAGCAGTTCTTC. Its protein product is CASSLASSYNEQFF.

This clone was detected only once. CDR3 sequence: CASSELADSSYNEQFF. The CDR3 DNA follows: TGTGCCAGCAGTGAACTAGCGGACAGCTCCTACAATGAGCAGTTCTTC. The V call is TRBV6-1, the J call TRBJ2-1, with D possibly matching TRBD2 (7 bases). The germline V and J ends were trimmed by 2 bases and 0 bases, with 11 bases remaining between them. This CDR3 contains 16 residues. Per the germline V gene, CDR1 is MNHNS and CDR2 is SASEGT.

This chain links TRBV5-4 with TRBJ2-3, with D unresolved. CDR1 and CDR2 (germline): SGHNT, YYREEE (reference sequence). This CDR3 contains 14 residues. The V end lost 1 base, the J end lost 0 bases, and 6 bases lay between the germline ends. Here the CDR3 reads CASSLTASTDTQYF. The DNA of the CDR3 is TGTGCCAGCAGCTTGACAGCTAGCACAGATACGCAGTATTTT.

With regard to this clone: Other DNA sequences in this sample translate to the same CDR3. This chain joins TRBV5-1 and TRBJ2-1; TRBD1 or TRBD2 may be the D gene (5 bases each). The CDR3 sequence is 12 residues long. Germline CDR1 SGHRS, CDR2 YFSETQ. V lost 4 bases to trimming and J lost 9 bases, with 11 bases between them. The CDR3 DNA reads TGCGCCAGCAGCCTGAATGGGGGTGAGCAGTTCTTC. It codes for CASSLNGGEQFF.

The chain employs TRBV15 and TRBJ1-1; no definite D call. The V gene lost 0 bases and the J gene lost 1 base, with 9 bases spanning the gap. The germline CDR1 and CDR2 sequences are LNHNV and YYDKDF (reference sequence). This CDR3 has 15 amino acids. The CDR3 sequence is CATSRDPKGNTEAFF. CDR3 DNA sequence: TGTGCCACCAGCAGAGATCCTAAGGGGAACACTGAAGCTTTCTTT.

This clone turned up a few times. The J gene is TRBJ2-2, the V gene TRBV19, with 8 bases aligning to TRBD1. The CDR3 spans 14 residues. In germline, CDR1 is LNHDA, CDR2 SQIVND (reference sequence). The trim removed 6 bases at V and 7 bases at J, leaving 7 bases unmatched. The CDR3 loop reads CASRDRDGVGELFF. The CDR3 DNA follows: TGTGCCAGTAGGGACAGGGATGGTGTCGGGGAGCTGTTTTTT.

V usage is TRBV6-5 and J usage is TRBJ1-2; D not resolved. This CDR3 has 14 amino acids. Trimming pared 4 bases from V and 8 bases from J, leaving 17 bases between. The V gene's germline CDR1 is MNHEY and CDR2 SVGAGI. CDR3 protein: CASSSPSPTEGYTF. In nucleotides, the CDR3 is TGTGCCAGCAGTTCCCCGTCCCCAACGGAGGGCTACACCTTC.

The chain couples TRBV6-5 to TRBJ2-7; no clear D. The CDR3 has 12 amino acids. Germline CDR1 and CDR2: MNHEY and SVGAGI. Trimming left V 6 bases short and J 3 bases short, with 9 bases between. CDR3 DNA: TGTGCCAGCAGAACATACAGCTACGAGCAGTACTTC. Translating it yields CASRTYSYEQYF.

The V call is TRBV9, the J call TRBJ2-1, with TRBD2 as a possible D gene (6 bases). Germline loops: CDR1 SGDLS, CDR2 YYNGEE. The CDR3 has 17 amino acids. V was trimmed by 3 bases and J by 5 bases, leaving 21 bases between them. CDR3 protein: CASSAPSGLLANNEQFF. Written as DNA, the CDR3 is TGTGCCAGCAGCGCGCCTTCAGGGCTACTAGCCAACAATGAGCAGTTCTTC. Using reference TRBV9 and TRBJ2-1 for the parts outside the CDR3, the full variable domain is DSGVTQTPKHLITATGQRVTLRCSPRSGDLSVYWYQQSLDQGLQFLIQYYNGEERAKGNILERFSAQQFPDLHSELNLSSLELGDSALYFCASSAPSGLLANNEQFFGPGTRLTVL.

The rearrangement uses TRBV28 and TRBJ1-2; no reliable D call. CDR1 is MDHEN and CDR2 is SYDVKM in the germline V gene. The CDR3 is 12 amino acids. The V gene lost 5 bases and the J gene lost 5 bases, with 9 bases spanning the gap. The CDR3 protein is CASSPSWYGYTF. In DNA, the CDR3 is TGTGCCAGCAGTCCCAGCTGGTATGGCTACACCTTC.

This clone has only a few counts. The chain is built from TRBV15 and TRBJ2-5; D is uncertain. Looked up from germline, CDR1 is LNHNV and CDR2 is YYDKDF (reference sequence). The V end was cut by 2 bases, the J end by 3 bases, with 10 bases between. This CDR3 is built from 14 residues. CDR3 sequence: CATSRRTSEETQYF. The CDR3 DNA reads as TGTGCCACCAGCAGACGGACCTCAGAAGAGACCCAGTACTTC.

The V gene is TRBV9, the J gene TRBJ2-7, with D uncertain. The CDR3 runs to 15 residues. From germline, CDR1 is SGDLS and CDR2 YYNGEE. The V and J ends lost 0 bases and 2 bases respectively, with 12 bases between them. CDR3 amino acids: CASSVDYGSPYEQYF. As DNA, the CDR3 is TGTGCCAGCAGCGTAGACTACGGCAGCCCCTACGAGCAGTACTTC.

This clone was counted a few times. The V call is TRBV7-9, the J call TRBJ2-3, with D possibly TRBD1 on 5 matching bases. The CDR3 length is 15 residues. Germline-derived CDR1 and CDR2 are SEHNR and FQNEAQ (reference sequence). Trimming took off 5 bases at V and 1 base at J, with 13 bases between the two ends. The CDR3 DNA is TGTGCCAGCAGCCCCCTTGGGGCCGGCACAGATACGCAGTATTTT. Translating it yields CASSPLGAGTDTQYF. The entire variable domain, with the rest obtained from reference TRBV7-9 and TRBJ2-3, is as follows: DTGVSQNPRHKITKRGQNVTFRCDPISEHNRLYWYRQTLGQGPEFLTYFQNEAQLEKSRLLSDRFSAERPKGSFSTLEIQRTEQGDSAMYLCASSPLGAGTDTQYFGPGTRLTVL.

The table lists this clone with a few counts. J is TRBJ2-3 and V is TRBV7-3; maybe TRBD1 (6 bases). This CDR3 is 15 amino acids long. CDR1 and CDR2 from the germline V gene are SGHTA and FQGTGA. Trimming took 4 bases from V and 1 from J, leaving 12 bases between them. The CDR3 region is CASSSSEGGTDTQYF. The CDR3 nucleotides read TGTGCCAGCAGCTCCTCCGAGGGGGGCACAGATACGCAGTATTTT.

This clone was seen more than once but under ten times. V and J are TRBV29-1 and TRBJ1-4, with a weak D call TRBD1 (5 bases). V lost 5 bases and J lost 0, with 13 bases in between. Germline CDR1 and CDR2: SQVTM and ANQGSEA. The CDR3 is 15 residues long. The CDR3 here is CSVRAGTTTNEKLFF. The DNA for the CDR3 is TGCAGCGTTCGAGCGGGGACCACAACTAATGAAAAACTGTTTTTT.

V is TRBV15 and J is TRBJ1-5; TRBD1 is a possible D gene (5 bases). Germline-derived CDR1 and CDR2 are LNHNV and YYDKDF (reference sequence). Trimming took 0 bases from V and 7 from J, leaving 10 bases between them. The CDR3 loop spans 14 amino acids. The CDR3 DNA follows: TGTGCCACCAGCAGAGACAGGGTAGGACAGCCCCAGCATTTT. This encodes CATSRDRVGQPQHF.

This clone came up a few times. The V and J genes are TRBV6-5 and TRBJ2-3; D not resolved. Germline loops: CDR1 MNHEY, CDR2 SVGAGI. This CDR3 contains 11 residues. V lost 7 bases and J 5 bases, leaving 7 bases between the germline ends. The CDR3: CASILGDTQYF. In nucleotides, the CDR3 is TGTGCCAGCATTCTAGGAGATACGCAGTATTTT.